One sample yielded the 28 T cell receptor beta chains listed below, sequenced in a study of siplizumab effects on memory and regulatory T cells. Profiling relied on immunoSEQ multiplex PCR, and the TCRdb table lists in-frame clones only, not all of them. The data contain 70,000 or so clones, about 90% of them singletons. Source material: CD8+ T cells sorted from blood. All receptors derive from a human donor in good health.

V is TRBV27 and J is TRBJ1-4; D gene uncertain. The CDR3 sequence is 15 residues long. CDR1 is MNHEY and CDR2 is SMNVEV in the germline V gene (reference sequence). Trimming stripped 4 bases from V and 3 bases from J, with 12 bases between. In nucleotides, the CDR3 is TGTGCCAGCAGTTACTCGGTAGTTTCTAATGAAAAACTGTTTTTT. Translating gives CASSYSVVSNEKLFF.

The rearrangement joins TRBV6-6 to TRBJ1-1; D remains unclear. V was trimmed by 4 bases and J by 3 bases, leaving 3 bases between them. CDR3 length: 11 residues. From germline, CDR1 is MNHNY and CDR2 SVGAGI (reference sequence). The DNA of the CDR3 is TGTGCCAGCAGTTCACACACTGAAGCTTTCTTT. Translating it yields CASSSHTEAFF.

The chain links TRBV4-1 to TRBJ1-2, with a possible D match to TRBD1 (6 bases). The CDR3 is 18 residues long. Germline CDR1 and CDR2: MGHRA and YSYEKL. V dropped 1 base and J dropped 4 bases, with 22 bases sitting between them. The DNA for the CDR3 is TGCGCCAGCAGCCAAGTCTCTAGTACAGGGCAGTCTATCTATGGCTACACCTTC. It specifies CASSQVSSTGQSIYGYTF.

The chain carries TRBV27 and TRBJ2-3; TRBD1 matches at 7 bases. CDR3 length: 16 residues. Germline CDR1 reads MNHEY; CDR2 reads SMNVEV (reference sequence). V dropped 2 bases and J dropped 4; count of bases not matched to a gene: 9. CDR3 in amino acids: CASSLVGGAPADTQYF. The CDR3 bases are TGTGCCAGCAGTTTAGTAGGGGGCGCCCCGGCAGATACGCAGTATTTT.

CDR3 in amino acids: CATQGGLDYEQYF. The CDR3 region has the DNA TGTGCCACCCAGGGGGGACTCGACTACGAGCAGTACTTC. V gene TRBV7-9 combines with J gene TRBJ2-7; TRBD1 might be the D (7 bases). Germline V gene lookup returns CDR1 SEHNR and CDR2 FQNEAQ (reference sequence). V lost 10 bases and J 3 bases, leaving 16 bases between the germline ends. The CDR3 runs 13 residues.

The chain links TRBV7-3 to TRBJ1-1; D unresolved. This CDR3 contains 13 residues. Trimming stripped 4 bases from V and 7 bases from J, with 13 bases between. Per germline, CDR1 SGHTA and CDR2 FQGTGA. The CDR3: CASSSPPSDEAFF. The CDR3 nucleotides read TGTGCCAGCAGCTCCCCCCCTTCCGATGAAGCTTTCTTT.

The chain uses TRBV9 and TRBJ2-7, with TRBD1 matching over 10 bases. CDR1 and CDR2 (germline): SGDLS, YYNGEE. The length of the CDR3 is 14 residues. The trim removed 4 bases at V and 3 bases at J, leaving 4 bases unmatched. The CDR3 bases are TGTGCCAGCAGCCTGGGACAGGGGAGCTACGAGCAGTACTTC. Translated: CASSLGQGSYEQYF. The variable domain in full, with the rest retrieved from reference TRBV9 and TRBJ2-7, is DSGVTQTPKHLITATGQRVTLRCSPRSGDLSVYWYQQSLDQGLQFLIQYYNGEERAKGNILERFSAQQFPDLHSELNLSSLELGDSALYFCASSLGQGSYEQYFGPGTRLTVT.

The CDR3 coding sequence is TGTGCCAGCAGTGAAAGGACAGGGCCCTCCTACGAGCAGTACTTC. It is translated as CASSERTGPSYEQYF. The gene calls are TRBV25-1 and TRBJ2-7; 8 bases line up with TRBD1. Germline V gene lookup returns CDR1 MGHDK and CDR2 SYGVNS. Germline trimming cut 2 bases from V and 0 bases from J; bases unmatched to any gene: 3. CDR3 length: 15 residues.

The CDR3 sequence is CASSPAMILAGEGEQYF. The DNA of the CDR3 is TGTGCCAGCAGTCCAGCCATGATTCTAGCGGGAGAAGGCGAGCAGTACTTC. This rearrangement joins TRBV7-9 to TRBJ2-7; 10 bases map to TRBD2. J lost 6 bases, V lost 6 bases, and 17 bases had no gene match. The CDR3 covers 17 residues. The germline CDR1 and CDR2 sequences are SEHNR and FQNEAQ (reference sequence).

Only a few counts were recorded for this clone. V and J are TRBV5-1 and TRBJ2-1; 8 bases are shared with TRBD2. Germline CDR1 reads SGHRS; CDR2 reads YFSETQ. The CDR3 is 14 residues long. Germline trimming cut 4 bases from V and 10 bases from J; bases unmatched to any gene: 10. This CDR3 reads CASSLAGGAGEQFF. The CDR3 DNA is TGCGCCAGCAGCCTAGCCGGGGGGGCCGGGGAGCAGTTCTTC.

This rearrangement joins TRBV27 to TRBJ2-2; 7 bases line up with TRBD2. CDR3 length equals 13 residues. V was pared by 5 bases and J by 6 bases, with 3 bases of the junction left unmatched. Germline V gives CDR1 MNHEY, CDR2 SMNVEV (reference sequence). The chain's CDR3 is CASSRGLAGELFF. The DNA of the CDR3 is TGTGCCAGCAGTCGAGGACTAGCCGGGGAGCTGTTTTTT.

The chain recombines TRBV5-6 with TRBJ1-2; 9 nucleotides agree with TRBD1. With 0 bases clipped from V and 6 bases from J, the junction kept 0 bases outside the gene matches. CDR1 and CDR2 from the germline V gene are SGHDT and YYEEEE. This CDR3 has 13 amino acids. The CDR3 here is CASSLGQGDGYTF. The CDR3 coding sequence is TGTGCCAGCAGCTTGGGACAGGGGGATGGCTACACCTTC.

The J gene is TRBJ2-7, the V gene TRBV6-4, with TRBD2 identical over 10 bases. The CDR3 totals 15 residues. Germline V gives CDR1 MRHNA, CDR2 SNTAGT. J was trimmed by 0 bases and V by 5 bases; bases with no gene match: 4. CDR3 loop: CASSLGLASSYEQYF. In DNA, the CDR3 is TGTGCCAGCAGTTTGGGACTAGCGTCCTCCTACGAGCAGTACTTC.

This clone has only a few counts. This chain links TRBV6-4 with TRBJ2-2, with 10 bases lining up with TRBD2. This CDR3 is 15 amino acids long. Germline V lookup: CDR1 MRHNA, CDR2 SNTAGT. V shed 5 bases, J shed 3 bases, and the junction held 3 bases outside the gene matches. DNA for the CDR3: TGTGCCAGCAGTCCCGGGACTAGCGACACCGGGGAGCTGTTTTTT. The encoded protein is CASSPGTSDTGELFF.

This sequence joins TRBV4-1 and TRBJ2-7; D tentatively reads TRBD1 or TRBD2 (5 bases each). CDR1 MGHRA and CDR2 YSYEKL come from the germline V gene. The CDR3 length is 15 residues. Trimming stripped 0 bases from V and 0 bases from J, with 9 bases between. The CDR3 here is CASSQDEGNSYEQYF. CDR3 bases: TGCGCCAGCAGCCAAGATGAGGGGAACTCCTACGAGCAGTACTTC.

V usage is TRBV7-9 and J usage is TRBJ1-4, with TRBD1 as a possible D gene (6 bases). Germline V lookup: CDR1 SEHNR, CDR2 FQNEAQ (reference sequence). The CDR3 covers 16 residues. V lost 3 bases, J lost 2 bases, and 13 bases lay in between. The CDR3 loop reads CASSFRGRGTNEKLFF. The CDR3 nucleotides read TGTGCCAGCAGCTTTCGGGGGCGCGGGACTAATGAAAAACTGTTTTTT.

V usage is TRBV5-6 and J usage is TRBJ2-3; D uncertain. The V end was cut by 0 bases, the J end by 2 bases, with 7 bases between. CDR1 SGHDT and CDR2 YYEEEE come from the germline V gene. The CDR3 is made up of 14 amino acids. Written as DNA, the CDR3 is TGTGCCAGCAGCTTGGTCCGTAACACAGATACGCAGTATTTT. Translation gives CASSLVRNTDTQYF.

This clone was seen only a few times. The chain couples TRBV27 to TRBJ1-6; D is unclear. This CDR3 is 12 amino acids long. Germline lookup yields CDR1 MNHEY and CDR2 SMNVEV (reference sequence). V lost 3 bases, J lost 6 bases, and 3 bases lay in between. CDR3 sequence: CASSFINSPLHF. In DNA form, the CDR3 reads TGTGCCAGCAGTTTCATTAATTCACCCCTCCACTTT.

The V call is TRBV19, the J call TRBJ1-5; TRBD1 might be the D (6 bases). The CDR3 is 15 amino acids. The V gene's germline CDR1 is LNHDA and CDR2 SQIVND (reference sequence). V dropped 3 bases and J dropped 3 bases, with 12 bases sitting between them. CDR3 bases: TGTGCCAGTAGTATTCCGGGGGCCCTCAATCAGCCCCAGCATTTT. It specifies CASSIPGALNQPQHF.

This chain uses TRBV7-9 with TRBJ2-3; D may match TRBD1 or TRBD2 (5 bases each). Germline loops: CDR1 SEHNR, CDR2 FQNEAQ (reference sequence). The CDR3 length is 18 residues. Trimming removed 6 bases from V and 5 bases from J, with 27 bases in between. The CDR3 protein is CASSPSSTHHQGRDTQYF. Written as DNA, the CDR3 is TGTGCCAGCAGTCCCTCTAGCACCCATCACCAGGGAAGAGATACGCAGTATTTT. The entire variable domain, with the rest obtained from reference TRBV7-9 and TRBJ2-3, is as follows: DTGVSQNPRHKITKRGQNVTFRCDPISEHNRLYWYRQTLGQGPEFLTYFQNEAQLEKSRLLSDRFSAERPKGSFSTLEIQRTEQGDSAMYLCASSPSSTHHQGRDTQYFGPGTRLTVL.

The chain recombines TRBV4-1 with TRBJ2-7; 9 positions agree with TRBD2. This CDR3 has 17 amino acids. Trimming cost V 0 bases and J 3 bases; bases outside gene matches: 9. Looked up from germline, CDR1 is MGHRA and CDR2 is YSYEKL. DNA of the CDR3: TGCGCCAGCAGCCAAGAAAGAGGATCTAGCGGGATCTACGAGCAGTACTTC. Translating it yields CASSQERGSSGIYEQYF.

CDR3 region: CASSSLAGQSYEQYF. CDR3 nucleotides: TGTGCCAGCAGTTCTTTGGCGGGTCAATCCTACGAGCAGTACTTC. This chain joins TRBV27 and TRBJ2-7; D perhaps matches TRBD2 (5 bases). Trimming stripped 4 bases from V and 1 base from J, with 14 bases between. Germline V CDR1 and CDR2: MNHEY, SMNVEV (reference sequence). The CDR3 totals 15 residues.

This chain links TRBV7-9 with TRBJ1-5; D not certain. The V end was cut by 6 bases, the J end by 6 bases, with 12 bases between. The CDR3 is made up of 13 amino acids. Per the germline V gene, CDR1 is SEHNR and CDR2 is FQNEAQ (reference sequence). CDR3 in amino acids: CASSADWGQPQHF. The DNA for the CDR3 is TGTGCCAGCAGTGCGGATTGGGGTCAGCCCCAGCATTTT.

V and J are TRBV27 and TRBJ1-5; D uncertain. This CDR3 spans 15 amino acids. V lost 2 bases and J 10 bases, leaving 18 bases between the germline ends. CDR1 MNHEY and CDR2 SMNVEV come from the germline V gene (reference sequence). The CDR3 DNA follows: TGTGCCAGCAGTTTAGCGTCCGGGCAGGCCCAACCCCAGCATTTT. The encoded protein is CASSLASGQAQPQHF.

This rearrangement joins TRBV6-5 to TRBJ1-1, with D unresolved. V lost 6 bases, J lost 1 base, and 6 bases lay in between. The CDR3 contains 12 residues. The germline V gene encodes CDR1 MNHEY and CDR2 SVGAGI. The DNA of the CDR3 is TGTGCCAGCAGAACAGCGAACACTGAAGCTTTCTTT. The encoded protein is CASRTANTEAFF.

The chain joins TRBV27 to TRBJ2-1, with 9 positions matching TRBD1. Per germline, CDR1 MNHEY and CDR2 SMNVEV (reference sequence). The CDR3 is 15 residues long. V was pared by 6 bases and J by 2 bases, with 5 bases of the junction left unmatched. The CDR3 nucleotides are TGTGCCAGCAGATTGACAGGGGGACCCTACAATGAGCAGTTCTTC. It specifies CASRLTGGPYNEQFF.

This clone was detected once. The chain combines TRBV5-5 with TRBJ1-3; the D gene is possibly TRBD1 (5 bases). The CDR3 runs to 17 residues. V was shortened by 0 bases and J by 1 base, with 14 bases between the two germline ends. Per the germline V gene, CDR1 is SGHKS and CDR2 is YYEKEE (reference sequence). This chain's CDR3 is CASSLEREGPSGNTIYF. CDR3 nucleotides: TGTGCCAGCAGCTTGGAACGGGAGGGACCTTCTGGAAACACCATATATTTT.

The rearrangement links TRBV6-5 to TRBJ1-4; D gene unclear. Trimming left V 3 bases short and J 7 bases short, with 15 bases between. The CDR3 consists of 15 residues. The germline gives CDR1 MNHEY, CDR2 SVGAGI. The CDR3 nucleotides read TGTGCCAGCAGTTATCGAAGGGTGTGGAGTGAAAAACTGTTTTTT. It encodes CASSYRRVWSEKLFF.